The present TCR beta chain was sequenced within a study of T cells in localized non-small cell lung cancer. This clone was observed a single time. Its target is not known. Findings of the study overall: Only one tumor region went through sequencing, so heterogeneity may still be there.

Repertoires were generated with immunoSEQ multiplex PCR, while TCRdb's copy carries only in-frame clones and drops some. The table has roughly 24,000 clones, about 85% seen once. The CDR3 covers 13 residues. V gave up 5 bases and J gave up 6 bases, with 10 bases separating them. Germline V lookup: CDR1 SGHTA, CDR2 FQGNSA. The genes are TRBV7-2 and TRBJ2-2; D is perhaps TRBD2 (5 bases). The clonotype was recovered from a man aged 40 to 70 with stage III squamous cell lung carcinoma. Sequencing was performed on peripheral blood, taken before any cancer treatment. The CDR3 nucleotides read TGTGCCAGCAGCCGGAGGAGTGCCGGGGAGCTGTTTTTT. Its translation: CASSRRSAGELFF.